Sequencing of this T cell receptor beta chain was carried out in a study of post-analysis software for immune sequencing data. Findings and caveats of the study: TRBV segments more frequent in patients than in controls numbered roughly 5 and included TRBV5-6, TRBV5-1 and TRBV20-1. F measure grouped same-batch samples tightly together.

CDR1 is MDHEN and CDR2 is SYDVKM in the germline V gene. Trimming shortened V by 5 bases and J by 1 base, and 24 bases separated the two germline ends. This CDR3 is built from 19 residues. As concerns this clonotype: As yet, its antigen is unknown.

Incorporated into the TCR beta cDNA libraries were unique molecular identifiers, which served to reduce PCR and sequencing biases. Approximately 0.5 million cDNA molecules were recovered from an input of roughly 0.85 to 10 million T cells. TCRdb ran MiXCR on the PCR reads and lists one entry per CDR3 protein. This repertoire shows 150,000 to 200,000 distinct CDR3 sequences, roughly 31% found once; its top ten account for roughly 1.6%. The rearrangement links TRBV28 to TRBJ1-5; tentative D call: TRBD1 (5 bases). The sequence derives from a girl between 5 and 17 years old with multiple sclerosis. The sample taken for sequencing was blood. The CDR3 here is CASSDGGRARTPSNQPQHF. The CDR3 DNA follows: TGTGCCAGCAGTGATGGGGGTCGGGCCCGAACTCCAAGCAATCAGCCCCAGCATTTT.